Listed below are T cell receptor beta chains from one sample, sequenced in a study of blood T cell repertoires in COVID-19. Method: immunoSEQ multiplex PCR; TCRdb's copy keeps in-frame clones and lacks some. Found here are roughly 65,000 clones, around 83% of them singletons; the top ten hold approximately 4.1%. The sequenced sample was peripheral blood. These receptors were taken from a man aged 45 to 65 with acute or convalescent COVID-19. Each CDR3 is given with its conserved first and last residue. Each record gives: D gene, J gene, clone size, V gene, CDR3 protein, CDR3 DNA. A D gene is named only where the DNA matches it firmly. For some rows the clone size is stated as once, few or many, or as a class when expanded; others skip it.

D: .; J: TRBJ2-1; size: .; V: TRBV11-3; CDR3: CASSMEKYNEQFF; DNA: TGTGCCAGCAGCATGGAGAAGTACAATGAGCAGTTCTTC
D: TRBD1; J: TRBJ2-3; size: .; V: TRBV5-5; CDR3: CASRRTGLSTDTQYF; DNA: TGTGCCAGCAGACGGACAGGGCTCAGCACAGATACGCAGTATTTT
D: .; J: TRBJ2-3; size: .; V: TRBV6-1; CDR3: CASSERRVGTQYF; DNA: TGTGCCAGCAGTGAACGGAGAGTGGGTACGCAGTATTTT
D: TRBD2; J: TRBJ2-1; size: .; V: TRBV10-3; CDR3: CAISDGTSGSNEQFF; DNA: TGTGCCATCAGTGATGGGACTAGCGGGAGCAATGAGCAGTTCTTC
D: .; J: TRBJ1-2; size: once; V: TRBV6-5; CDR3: CASSYSSWEAGYTF; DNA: TGTGCCAGCAGTTACTCGAGTTGGGAGGCTGGCTACACCTTC
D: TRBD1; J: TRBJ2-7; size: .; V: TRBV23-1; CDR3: CASRDWGDRVHEQYF; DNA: TGCGCCAGCAGGGACTGGGGGGACAGGGTCCACGAGCAGTACTTC
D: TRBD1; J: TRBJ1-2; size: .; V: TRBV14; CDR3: CASSQELTGYGYTF; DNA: TGTGCCAGCAGCCAAGAGTTGACAGGGTATGGCTACACCTTC
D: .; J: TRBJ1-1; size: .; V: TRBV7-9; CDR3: CASSLMGGTEAFF; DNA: TGTGCCAGCAGCTTAATGGGGGGCACTGAAGCTTTCTTT
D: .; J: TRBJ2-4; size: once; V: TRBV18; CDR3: CASSPQPLGNIQYF; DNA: TGTGCCAGCTCACCCCAGCCCCTAGGAAACATTCAGTACTTC
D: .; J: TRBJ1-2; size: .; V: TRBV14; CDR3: CASSQGATTEIIRYGYTF; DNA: TGTGCCAGCAGCCAAGGGGCAACGACAGAGATTATACGCTATGGCTACACCTTC
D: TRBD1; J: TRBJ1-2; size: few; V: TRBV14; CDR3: CASSQNRGHGYTF; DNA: TGTGCCAGCAGCCAAAACAGGGGGCATGGCTACACCTTC
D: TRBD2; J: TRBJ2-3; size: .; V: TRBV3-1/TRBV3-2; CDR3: CASSPLAGGVDTQYF; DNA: TGTGCCAGCAGCCCACTAGCGGGAGGAGTAGATACGCAGTATTTT
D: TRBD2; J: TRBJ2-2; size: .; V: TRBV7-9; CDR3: CASSLLPRELTGELFF; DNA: TGTGCCAGCAGCTTATTACCGCGGGAGCTCACCGGGGAGCTGTTTTTT
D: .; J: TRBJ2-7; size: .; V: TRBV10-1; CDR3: CASSEGLSSSYEQYF; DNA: TGCGCCAGCAGTGAGGGCCTTTCCAGCTCCTACGAGCAGTACTTC
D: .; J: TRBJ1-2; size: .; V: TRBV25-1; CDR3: CASSESFGYTF; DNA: TGTGCCAGCAGTGAATCGTTCGGCTACACCTTC
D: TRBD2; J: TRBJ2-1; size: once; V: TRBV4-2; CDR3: CASSQASGSPDKFF; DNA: TGTGCCAGCAGCCAAGCTAGCGGGAGCCCGGATAAGTTCTTC
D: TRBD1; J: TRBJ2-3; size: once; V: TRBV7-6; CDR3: CASSQSRDRYNTDTQYF; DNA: TGTGCCAGCAGCCAAAGTCGGGACAGGTACAACACAGATACGCAGTATTTT
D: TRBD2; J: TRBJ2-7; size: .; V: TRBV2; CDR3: CASSVPVLAGFPDPYEQYF; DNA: TGTGCCAGCAGTGTACCGGTGCTAGCGGGGTTTCCGGACCCCTACGAGCAGTACTTC
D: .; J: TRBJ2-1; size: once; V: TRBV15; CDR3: CATSRGVQGPYNEQFF; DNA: TGTGCCACCAGCAGAGGGGTACAGGGCCCCTACAATGAGCAGTTCTTC
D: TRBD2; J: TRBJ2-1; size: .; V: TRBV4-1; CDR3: CASSPAGGYNEQFF; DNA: TGCGCCAGCAGCCCGGCGGGAGGGTACAATGAGCAGTTCTTC
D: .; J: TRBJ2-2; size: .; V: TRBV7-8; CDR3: CASSLFSGVGELFF; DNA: TGTGCCAGCAGCTTATTTTCAGGGGTCGGGGAGCTGTTTTTT
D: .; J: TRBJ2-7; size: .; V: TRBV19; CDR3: CASSPKDTVSYEQYF; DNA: TGTGCCAGTAGTCCAAAGGACACCGTCTCCTACGAGCAGTACTTC
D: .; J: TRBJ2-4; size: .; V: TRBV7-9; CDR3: CASSLKNIQYF; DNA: TGTGCCAGCAGCCTTAAAAACATTCAGTACTTC
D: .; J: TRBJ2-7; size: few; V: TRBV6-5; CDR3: CASSPWGTHYEQYF; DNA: TGTGCCAGCAGTCCGTGGGGGACTCACTACGAGCAGTACTTC
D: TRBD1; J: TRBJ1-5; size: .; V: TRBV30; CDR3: CAWSPQGMSQPQHF; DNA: TGTGCCTGGAGCCCACAGGGGATGAGCCAGCCCCAGCATTTT
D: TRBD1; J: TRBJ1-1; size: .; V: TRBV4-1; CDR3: CASSRTDRSPTEAFF; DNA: TGCGCCAGCAGCCGAACGGACAGGTCGCCCACTGAAGCTTTCTTT
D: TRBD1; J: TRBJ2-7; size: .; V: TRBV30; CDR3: CAGGKTGKAYEQYF; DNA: TGTGCCGGTGGAAAGACAGGGAAAGCCTACGAGCAGTACTTC
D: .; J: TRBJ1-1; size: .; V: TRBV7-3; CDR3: CASSIQLNTEAFF; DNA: TGTGCCAGCAGCATACAGCTGAACACTGAAGCTTTCTTT
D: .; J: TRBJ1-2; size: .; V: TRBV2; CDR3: CASSEGDYGYGYTF; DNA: TGTGCCAGCAGTGAGGGTGACTATGGATATGGCTACACCTTC
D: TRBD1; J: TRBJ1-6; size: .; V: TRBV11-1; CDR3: CASSLGQGATSPLHF; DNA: TGTGCCAGCAGCTTAGGACAGGGGGCCACTTCACCCCTCCACTTT
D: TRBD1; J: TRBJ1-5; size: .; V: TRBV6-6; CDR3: CASSYGRQGAGQPQHF; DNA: TGTGCCAGCAGTTACGGTAGACAGGGGGCCGGGCAGCCCCAGCATTTT
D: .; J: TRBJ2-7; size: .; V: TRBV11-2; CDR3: CASSYYSGTYEQYF; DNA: TGTGCCAGCAGCTACTATAGTGGAACCTACGAGCAGTACTTC
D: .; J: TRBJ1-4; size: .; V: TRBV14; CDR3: CASSQNHATNEKLFF; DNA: TGTGCCAGCAGCCAAAATCATGCAACTAATGAAAAACTGTTTTTT
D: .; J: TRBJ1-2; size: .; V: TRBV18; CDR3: CASSPTSRGYGYTF; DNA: TGTGCCAGCTCTCCGACTAGCCGGGGCTATGGCTACACCTTC
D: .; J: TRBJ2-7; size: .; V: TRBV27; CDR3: CASRPRDTYYEQYF; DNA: TGTGCCAGCAGGCCCCGGGACACATACTACGAGCAGTACTTC
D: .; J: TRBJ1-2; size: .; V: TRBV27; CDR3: CASSLALNYGYTF; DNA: TGTGCCAGCAGTTTAGCCCTAAACTATGGCTACACCTTC
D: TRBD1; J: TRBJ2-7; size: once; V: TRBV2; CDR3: CASGTGVTYEQYF; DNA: TGTGCCAGCGGGACAGGGGTGACCTACGAGCAGTACTTC
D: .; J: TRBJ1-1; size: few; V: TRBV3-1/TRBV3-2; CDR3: CASSQKYSNTEAFF; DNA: TGTGCCAGCAGCCAAAAATATTCGAACACTGAAGCTTTCTTT
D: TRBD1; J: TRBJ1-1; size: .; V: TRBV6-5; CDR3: CASSYSGQVNTEAFF; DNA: TGTGCCAGCAGTTACTCGGGACAGGTTAACACTGAAGCTTTCTTT
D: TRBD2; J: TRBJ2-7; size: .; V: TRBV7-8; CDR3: CASSLPTSGRANYEQYF; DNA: TGTGCCAGCAGCTTACCCACTAGCGGGAGGGCCAACTACGAGCAGTACTTC
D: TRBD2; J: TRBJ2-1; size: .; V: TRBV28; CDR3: CASSSNSGKSSYNEQFF; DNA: TGTGCCAGCAGTTCCAATAGCGGGAAGAGCTCCTACAATGAGCAGTTCTTC
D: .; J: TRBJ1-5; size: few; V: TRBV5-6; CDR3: CASSFGQRNQPQHF; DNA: TGTGCCAGCAGCTTCGGACAGCGCAATCAGCCCCAGCATTTT
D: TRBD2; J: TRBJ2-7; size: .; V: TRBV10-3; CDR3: CAISESTFGSGRAYEQYF; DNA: TGTGCCATCAGTGAGTCGACGTTTGGTAGCGGGAGAGCCTACGAGCAGTACTTC
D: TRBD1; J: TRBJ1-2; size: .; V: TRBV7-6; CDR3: CASSPDRVGYTF; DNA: TGTGCCAGCAGCCCAGACAGGGTTGGCTACACCTTC
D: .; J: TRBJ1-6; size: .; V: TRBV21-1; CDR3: CASSSWRRDRGPYNSPLHF; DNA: TGTGCCAGCAGCTCTTGGAGGCGGGACAGGGGCCCCTATAATTCACCCCTCCACTTT
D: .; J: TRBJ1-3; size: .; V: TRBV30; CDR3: CAWSVAVRGNTIYF; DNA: TGTGCCTGGAGTGTAGCGGTGAGGGGAAACACCATATATTTT